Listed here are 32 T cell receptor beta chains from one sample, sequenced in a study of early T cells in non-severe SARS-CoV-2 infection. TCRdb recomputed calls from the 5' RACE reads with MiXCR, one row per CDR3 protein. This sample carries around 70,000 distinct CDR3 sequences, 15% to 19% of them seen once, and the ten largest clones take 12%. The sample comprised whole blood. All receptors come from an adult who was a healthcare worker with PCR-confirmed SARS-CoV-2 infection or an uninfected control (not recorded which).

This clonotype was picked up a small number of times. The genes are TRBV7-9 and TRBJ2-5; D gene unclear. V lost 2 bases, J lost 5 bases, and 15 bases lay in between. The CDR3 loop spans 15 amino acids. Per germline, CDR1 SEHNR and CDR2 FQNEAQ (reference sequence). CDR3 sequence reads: CASSLTTLGWETQYF. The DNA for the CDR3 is TGTGCCAGCAGCTTAACAACGCTCGGATGGGAGACCCAGTACTTC.

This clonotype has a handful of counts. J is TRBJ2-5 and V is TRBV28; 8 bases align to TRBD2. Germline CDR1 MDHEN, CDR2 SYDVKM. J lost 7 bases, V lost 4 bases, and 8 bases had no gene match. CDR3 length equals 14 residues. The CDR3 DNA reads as TGTGCCAGCAGTTCGCGTAGCGGGACCGGGACCCAGTACTTC. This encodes CASSSRSGTGTQYF. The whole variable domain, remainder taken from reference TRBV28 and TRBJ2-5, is DVKVTQSSRYLVKRTGEKVFLECVQDMDHENMFWYRQDPGLGLRLIYFSYDVKMKEKGDIPEGYSVSREKKERFSLILESASTNQTSMYLCASSSRSGTGTQYFGPGTRLLVL.

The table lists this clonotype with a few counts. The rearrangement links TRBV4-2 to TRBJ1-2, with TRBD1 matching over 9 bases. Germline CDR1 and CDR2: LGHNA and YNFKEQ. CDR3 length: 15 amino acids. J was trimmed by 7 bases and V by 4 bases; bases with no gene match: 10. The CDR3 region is CASSLSDRGRSGYTF. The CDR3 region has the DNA TGTGCCAGCAGCCTTTCGGACAGGGGAAGGTCTGGCTACACCTTC.

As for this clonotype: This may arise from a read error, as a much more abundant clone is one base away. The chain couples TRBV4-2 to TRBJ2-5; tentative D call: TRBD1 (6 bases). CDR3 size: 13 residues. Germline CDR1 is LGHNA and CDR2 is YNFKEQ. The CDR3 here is CTSSQSRGETQYF. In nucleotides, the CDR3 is TGTACCAGCAGCCAATCCAGGGGAGAGACCCAGTACTTC.

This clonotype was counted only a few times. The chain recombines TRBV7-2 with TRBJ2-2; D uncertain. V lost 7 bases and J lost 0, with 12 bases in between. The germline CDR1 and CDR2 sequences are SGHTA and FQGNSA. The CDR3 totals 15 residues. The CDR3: CASTNSPANTGELFF. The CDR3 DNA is TGTGCCAGCACCAACTCCCCCGCGAACACCGGGGAGCTGTTTTTT.

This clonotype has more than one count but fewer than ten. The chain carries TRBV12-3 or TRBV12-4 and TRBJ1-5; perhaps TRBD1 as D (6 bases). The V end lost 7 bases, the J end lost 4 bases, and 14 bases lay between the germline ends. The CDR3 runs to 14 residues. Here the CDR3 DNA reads TGTGCCAGCACTCAACAGGGAAGGAATCAGCCCCAGCATTTT. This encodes CASTQQGRNQPQHF.

This CDR3 is CASSPQGQGYQETQYF. As DNA, the CDR3 is TGTGCCAGCTCACCACAGGGACAGGGGTATCAAGAGACCCAGTACTTC. The chain is built from TRBV18 and TRBJ2-5; 10 bases align to TRBD1. The CDR3 is made up of 16 amino acids. CDR1 and CDR2 (germline): KGHSH, LQKENI. V trimming: 1 base; J trimming: 2 bases; junction bases outside the gene matches: 4. Complete variable domain (other parts from reference TRBV18 and TRBJ2-5): NAGVMQNPRHLVRRRGQEARLRCSPMKGHSHVYWYRQLPEEGLKFMVYLQKENIIDESGMPKERFSAEFPKEGPSILRIQQVVRGDSAAYFCASSPQGQGYQETQYFGPGTRLLVL.

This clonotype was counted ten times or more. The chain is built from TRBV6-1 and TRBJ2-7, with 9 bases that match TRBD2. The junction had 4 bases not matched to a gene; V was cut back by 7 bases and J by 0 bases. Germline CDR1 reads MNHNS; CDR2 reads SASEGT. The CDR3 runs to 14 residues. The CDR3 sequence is CASNQAGGSYEQYF. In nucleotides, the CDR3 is TGTGCCAGCAACCAAGCGGGGGGCTCCTACGAGCAGTACTTC.

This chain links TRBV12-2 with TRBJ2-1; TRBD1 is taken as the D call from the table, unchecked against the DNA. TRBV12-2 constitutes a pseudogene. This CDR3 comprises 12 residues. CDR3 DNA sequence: TGTGCAAGTCGCCCATCCGCCGGGGAGCAGTTCTTC. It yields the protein CASRPSAGEQFF.

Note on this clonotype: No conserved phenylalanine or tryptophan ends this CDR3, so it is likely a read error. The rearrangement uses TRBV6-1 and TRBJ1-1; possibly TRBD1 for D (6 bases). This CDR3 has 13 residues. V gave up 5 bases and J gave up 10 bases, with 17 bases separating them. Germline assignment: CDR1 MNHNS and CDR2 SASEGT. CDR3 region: CASSLQGQTGAFL. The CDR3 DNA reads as TGTGCCAGCAGTCTACAAGGACAGACCGGAGCTTTCCTT.

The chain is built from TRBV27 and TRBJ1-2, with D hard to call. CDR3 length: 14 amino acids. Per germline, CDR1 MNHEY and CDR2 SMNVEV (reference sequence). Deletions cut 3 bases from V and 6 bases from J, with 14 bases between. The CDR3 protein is CASSFGDQTHGYTF. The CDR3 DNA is TGTGCCAGCAGTTTCGGTGATCAAACGCATGGCTACACCTTC.

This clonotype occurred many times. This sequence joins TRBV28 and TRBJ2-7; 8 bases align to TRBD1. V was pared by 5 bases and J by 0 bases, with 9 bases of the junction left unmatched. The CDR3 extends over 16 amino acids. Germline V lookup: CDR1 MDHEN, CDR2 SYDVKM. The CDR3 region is CASSPGGGGDSYEQYF. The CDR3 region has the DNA TGTGCCAGCAGTCCAGGGGGCGGAGGGGACTCCTACGAGCAGTACTTC. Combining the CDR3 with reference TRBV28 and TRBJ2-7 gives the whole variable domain DVKVTQSSRYLVKRTGEKVFLECVQDMDHENMFWYRQDPGLGLRLIYFSYDVKMKEKGDIPEGYSVSREKKERFSLILESASTNQTSMYLCASSPGGGGDSYEQYFGPGTRLTVT.

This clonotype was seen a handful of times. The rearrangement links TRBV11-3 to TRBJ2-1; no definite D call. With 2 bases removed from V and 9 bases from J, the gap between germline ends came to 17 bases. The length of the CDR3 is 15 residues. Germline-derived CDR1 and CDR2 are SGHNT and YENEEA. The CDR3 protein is CASSLTSFPRPEQFF. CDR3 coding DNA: TGTGCCAGCAGCTTAACGAGTTTCCCTCGCCCTGAGCAGTTCTTC.

This CDR3 is CASSLRTSGSDEQFF. As DNA, the CDR3 is TGTGCCAGCAGCTTACGGACTAGCGGGAGCGATGAGCAGTTCTTC. The rearrangement joins TRBV7-2 to TRBJ2-1; TRBD2 matches at 13 bases. Germline CDR1 and CDR2: SGHTA and FQGNSA. The V gene end was trimmed by 2 bases and the J gene end by 8 bases; junction bases not matched to a gene: 3. CDR3 length equals 15 residues.

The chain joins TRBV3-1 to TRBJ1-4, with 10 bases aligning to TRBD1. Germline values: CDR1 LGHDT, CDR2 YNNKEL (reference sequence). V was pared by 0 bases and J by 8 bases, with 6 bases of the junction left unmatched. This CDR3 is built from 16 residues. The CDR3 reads CASSQDTGTGVEKLFF. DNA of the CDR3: TGTGCCAGCAGCCAAGACACCGGGACAGGGGTGGAAAAACTGTTTTTT.

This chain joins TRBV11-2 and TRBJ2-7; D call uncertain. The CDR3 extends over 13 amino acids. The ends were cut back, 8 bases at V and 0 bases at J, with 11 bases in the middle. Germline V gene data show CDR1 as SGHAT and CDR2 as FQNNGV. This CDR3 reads CASGRSDSYEQYF. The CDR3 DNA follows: TGTGCCAGCGGTCGGAGCGACTCCTACGAGCAGTACTTC.

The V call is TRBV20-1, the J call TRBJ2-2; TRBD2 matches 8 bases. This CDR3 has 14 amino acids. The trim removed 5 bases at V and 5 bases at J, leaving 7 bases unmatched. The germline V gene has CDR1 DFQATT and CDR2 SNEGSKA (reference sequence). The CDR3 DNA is TGCAGTGCTCGTCCCCGGGGGGGAACCGGGGAGCTGTTTTTT. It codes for CSARPRGGTGELFF.

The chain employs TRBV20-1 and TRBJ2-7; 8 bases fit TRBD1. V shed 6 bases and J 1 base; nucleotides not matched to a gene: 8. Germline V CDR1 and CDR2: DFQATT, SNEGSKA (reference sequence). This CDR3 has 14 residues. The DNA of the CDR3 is TGCAGTGCGACAGACAGGGGTCGGTCCTACGAGCAGTACTTC. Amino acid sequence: CSATDRGRSYEQYF.

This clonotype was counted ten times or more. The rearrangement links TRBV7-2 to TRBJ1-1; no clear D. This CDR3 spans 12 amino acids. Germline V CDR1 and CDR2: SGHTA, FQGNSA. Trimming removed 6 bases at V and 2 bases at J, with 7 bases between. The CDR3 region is CASSYINTEAFF. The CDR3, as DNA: TGTGCCAGCAGTTATATTAACACTGAAGCTTTCTTT.

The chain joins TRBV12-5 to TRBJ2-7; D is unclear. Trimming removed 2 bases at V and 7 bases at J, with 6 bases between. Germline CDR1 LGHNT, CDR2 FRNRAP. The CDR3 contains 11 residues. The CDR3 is CASGLMREQYF. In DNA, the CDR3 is TGTGCTAGTGGTTTGATGCGGGAGCAGTACTTC. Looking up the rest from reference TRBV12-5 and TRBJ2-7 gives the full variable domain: DARVTQTPRHKVTEMGQEVTMRCQPILGHNTVFWYRQTMMQGLELLAYFRNRAPLDDSGMPKDRFSAEMPDATLATLKIQPSEPRDSAVYFCASGLMREQYFGPGTRLTVT.

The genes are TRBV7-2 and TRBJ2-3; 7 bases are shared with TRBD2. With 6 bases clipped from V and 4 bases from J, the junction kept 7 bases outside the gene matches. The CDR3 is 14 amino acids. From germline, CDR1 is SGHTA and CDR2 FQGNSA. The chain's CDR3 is CASRLAGEADTQYF. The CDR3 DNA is TGTGCCAGCAGGCTTGCGGGAGAAGCAGATACGCAGTATTTT.

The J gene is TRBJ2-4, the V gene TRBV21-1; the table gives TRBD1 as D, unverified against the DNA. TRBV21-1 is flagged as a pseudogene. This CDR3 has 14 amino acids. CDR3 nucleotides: TGTGCCAGCGTCCCACGACTAGCCAAAAACATTCAGTACTTC. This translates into CASVPRLAKNIQYF.

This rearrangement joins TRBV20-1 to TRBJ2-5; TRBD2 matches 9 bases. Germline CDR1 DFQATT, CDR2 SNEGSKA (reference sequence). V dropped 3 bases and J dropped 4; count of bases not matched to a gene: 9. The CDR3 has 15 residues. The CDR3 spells CSASGSGGWVETQYF. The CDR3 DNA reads TGCAGTGCTAGCGGTAGCGGGGGATGGGTAGAGACCCAGTACTTC.

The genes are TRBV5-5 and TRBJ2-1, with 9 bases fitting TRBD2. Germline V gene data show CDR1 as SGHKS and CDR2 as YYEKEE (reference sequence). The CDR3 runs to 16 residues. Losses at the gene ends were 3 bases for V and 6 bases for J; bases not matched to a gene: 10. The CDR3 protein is CASSSLSSGRSNEQFF. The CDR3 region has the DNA TGTGCCAGCAGCTCGCTTAGTAGCGGGAGAAGCAATGAGCAGTTCTTC. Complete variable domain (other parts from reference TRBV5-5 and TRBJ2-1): DAGVTQSPTHLIKTRGQQVTLRCSPISGHKSVSWYQQVLGQGPQFIFQYYEKEERGRGNFPDRFSARQFPNYSSELNVNALLLGDSALYLCASSSLSSGRSNEQFFGPGTRLTVL.

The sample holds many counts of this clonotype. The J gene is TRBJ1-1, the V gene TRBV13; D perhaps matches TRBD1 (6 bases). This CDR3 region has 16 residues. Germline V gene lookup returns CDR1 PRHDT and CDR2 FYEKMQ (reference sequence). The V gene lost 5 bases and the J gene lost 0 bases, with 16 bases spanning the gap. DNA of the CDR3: TGTGCCAGCAGCGTAAGCCTCAGGGGATTGAACACTGAAGCTTTCTTT. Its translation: CASSVSLRGLNTEAFF.

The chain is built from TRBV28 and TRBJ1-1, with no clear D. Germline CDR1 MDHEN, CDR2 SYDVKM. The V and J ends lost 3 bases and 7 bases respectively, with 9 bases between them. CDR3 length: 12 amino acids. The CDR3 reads CASSFDRSEAFF. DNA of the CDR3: TGTGCCAGCAGTTTTGATCGGAGTGAAGCTTTCTTT.

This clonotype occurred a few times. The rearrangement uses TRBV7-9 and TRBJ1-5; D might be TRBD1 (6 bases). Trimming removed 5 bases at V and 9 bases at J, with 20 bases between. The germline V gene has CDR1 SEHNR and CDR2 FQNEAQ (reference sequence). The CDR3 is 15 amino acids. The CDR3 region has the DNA TGTGCCAGCAGCCAAGTCACAGGGCGGCATGGGCCCCAGCATTTT. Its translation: CASSQVTGRHGPQHF.

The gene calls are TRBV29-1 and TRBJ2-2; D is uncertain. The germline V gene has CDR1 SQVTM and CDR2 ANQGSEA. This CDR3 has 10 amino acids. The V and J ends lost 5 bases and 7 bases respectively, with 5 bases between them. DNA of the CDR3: TGCAGCGTTTATAGCGGGGAGCTGTTTTTT. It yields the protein CSVYSGELFF.

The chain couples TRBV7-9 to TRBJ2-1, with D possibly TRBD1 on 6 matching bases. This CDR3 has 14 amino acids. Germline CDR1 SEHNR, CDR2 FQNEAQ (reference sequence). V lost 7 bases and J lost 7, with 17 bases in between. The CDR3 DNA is TGTGCCAGCACCCGACGGGAAGGGGGTAATGAGCAGTTCTTC. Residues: CASTRREGGNEQFF.

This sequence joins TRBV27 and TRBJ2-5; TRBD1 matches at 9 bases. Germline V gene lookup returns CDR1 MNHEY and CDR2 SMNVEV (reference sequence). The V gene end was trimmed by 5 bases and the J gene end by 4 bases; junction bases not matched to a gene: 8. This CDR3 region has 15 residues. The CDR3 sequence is CASSHDRGRRETQYF. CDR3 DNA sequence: TGTGCCAGCAGTCATGACAGGGGGAGACGAGAGACCCAGTACTTC.

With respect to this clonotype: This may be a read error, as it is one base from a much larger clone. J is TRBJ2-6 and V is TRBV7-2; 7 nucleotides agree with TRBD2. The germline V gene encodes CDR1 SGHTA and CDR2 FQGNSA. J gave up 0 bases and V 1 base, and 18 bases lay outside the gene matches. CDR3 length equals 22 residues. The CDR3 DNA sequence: TGTGCCAGCAGCTTAGACAGGCCGTTAGGCGGGAGCGCGCACTCTGGGGCCAACGTCCTGACTTTC. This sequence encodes CASSLDRPLGGSAHSGANVLTF.

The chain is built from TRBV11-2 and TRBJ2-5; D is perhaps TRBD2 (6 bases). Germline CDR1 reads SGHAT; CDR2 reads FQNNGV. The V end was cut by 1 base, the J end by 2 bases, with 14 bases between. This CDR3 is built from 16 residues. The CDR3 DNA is TGTGCCAGCAGCTTAGGATGGCGGGGTAATCAAGAGACCCAGTACTTC. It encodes CASSLGWRGNQETQYF. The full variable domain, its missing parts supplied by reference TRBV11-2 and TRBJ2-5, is EAGVAQSPRYKIIEKRQSVAFWCNPISGHATLYWYQQILGQGPKLLIQFQNNGVVDDSQLPKDRFSAERLKGVDSTLKIQPAKLEDSAVYLCASSLGWRGNQETQYFGPGTRLLVL.